The present T cell receptor (beta chain) was sequenced within a study of shared clonotypes between healthy human individuals. Background on the study: Three CD4 naive, three CD4 memory, two CD8 naive and one CD8 memory plate were used per donor.

CD4+ cells underwent separation, giving CD45RA+ naive and CD45RA-negative memory subsets. Authors' processing steps: Filtering was not the same, since immunoSEQ gave junction-only sequences without quality scores. Sequenced by immunoSEQ multiplex PCR; TCRdb stores in-frame clones only, minus some. The DNA was the basis for D and trimming; V, J and clone size are from that table. Found here are around 2.5 million clones, roughly 93% of them singletons; the top ten hold about 0.38%. The germline V gene encodes CDR1 MNHEY and CDR2 SMNVEV (reference sequence). Germline trimming cut 3 bases from V and 3 bases from J; bases unmatched to any gene: 7. This CDR3 is built from 15 residues.

This chain connects TRBV27 to TRBJ2-7; 8 bases map to TRBD1. The receptor was isolated from a man younger than 35 in good health. Some clones in this sample may be carry-over from other donors' samples. Sequencing input: naive CD4+ T cells from PBMCs. Subset: CD45RA+ positively selected. CDR3 bases: TGTGCCAGCAGTTTTTTGGGACAGGAAAACTACGAGCAGTACTTC. Translating it yields CASSFLGQENYEQYF.